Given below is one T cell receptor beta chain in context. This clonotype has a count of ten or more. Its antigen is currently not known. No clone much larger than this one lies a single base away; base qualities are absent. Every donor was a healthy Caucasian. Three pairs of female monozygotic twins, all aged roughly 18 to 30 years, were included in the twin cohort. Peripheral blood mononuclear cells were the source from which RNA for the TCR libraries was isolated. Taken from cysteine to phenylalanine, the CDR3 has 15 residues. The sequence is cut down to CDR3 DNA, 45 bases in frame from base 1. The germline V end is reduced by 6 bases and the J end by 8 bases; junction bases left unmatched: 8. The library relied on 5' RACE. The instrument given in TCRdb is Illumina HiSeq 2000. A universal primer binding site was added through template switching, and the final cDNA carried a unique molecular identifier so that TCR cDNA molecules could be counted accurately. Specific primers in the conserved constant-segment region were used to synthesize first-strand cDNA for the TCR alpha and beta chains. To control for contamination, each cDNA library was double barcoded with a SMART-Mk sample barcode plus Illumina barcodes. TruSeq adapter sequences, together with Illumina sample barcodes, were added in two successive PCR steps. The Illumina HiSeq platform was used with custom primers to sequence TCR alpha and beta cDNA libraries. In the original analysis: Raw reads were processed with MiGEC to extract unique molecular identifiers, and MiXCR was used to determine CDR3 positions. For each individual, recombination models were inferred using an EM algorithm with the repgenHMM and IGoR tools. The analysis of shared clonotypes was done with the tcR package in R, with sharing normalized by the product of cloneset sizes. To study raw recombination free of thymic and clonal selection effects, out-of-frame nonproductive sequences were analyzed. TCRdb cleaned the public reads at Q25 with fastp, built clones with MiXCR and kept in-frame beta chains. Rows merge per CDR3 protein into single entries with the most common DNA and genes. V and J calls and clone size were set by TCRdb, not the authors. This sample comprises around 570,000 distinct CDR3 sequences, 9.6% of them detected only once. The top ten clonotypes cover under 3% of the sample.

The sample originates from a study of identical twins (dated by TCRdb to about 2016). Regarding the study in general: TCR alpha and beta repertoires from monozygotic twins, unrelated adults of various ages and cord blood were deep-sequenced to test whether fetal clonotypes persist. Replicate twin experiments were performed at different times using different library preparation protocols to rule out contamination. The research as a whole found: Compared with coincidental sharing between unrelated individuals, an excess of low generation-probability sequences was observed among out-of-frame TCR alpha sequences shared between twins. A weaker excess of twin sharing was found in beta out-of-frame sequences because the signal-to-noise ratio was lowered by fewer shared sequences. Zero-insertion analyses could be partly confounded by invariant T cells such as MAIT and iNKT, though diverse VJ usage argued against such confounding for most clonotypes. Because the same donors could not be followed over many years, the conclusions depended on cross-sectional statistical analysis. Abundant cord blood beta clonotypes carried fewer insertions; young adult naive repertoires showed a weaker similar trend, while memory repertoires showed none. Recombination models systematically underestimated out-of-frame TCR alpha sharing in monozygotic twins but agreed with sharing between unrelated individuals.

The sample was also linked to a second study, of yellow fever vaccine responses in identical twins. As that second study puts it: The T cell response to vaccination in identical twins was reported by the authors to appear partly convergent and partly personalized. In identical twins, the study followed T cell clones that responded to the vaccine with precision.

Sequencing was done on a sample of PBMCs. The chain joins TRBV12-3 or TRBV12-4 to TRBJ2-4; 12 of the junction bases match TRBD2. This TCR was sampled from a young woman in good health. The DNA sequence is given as TGTGCCAGCAGAGGACTAGCGGGGCCCCGGGACATTCAGTACTTC. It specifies CASRGLAGPRDIQYF.